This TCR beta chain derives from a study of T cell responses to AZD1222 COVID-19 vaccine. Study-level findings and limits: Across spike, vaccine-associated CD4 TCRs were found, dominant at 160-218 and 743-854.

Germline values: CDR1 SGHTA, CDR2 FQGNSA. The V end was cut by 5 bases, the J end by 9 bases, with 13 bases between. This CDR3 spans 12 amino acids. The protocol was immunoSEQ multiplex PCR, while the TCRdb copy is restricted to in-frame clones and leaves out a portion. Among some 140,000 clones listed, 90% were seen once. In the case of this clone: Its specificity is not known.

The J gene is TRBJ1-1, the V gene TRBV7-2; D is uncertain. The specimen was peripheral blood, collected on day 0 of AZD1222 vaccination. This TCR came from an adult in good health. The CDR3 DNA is TGTGCCAGCAGCATCGTCGGGGTAAAAGCTTTCTTT. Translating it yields CASSIVGVKAFF.